This TCR beta chain derives from a study of T cell clonality in common variable immunodeficiency. Findings of the study overall: TCRbeta clonality was increased in CVID versus healthy controls. Compared with controls, CVID subjects had fewer shared TCRbeta clones. Patient heterogeneity in the CVID cohort limited correlations between repertoire features and clinical complications.

The germline gives CDR1 LNHDA, CDR2 SQIVND (reference sequence). This CDR3 region has 14 residues. Trimming took 4 bases from V and 8 from J; bases not matched to a gene: 7. This clone occurred many times. Its specificity is not known. The DNA ends 3 residues before the CDR3 does, and the rest of the CDR3 is filled in from the germline J gene. Clones were sequenced by immunoSEQ multiplex PCR, and TCRdb holds only the in-frame ones, with some missing. The sample includes tens of thousands of clones, none of them occurring once. Donors gave about 5 to 8 ml heparinized peripheral whole blood. Input material: peripheral blood mononuclear cells. The chain couples TRBV19 to TRBJ1-4, with 7 bases matching TRBD1. The origin of this receptor is a person aged 18 to 70 in good health. CDR3 bases read: TGTGCCAGTAGTACCACAGGGGTTGGAGAAAAA. This translates into CASSTTGVGEK. The whole CDR3 sequence is CASSTTGVGEKLFF.